Listed below are T cell receptor beta chains from one sample, sequenced in a study of control samples from healthy donors and cancer patients. TCRdb keeps only in-frame clones here, not all; method: immunoSEQ multiplex PCR. The sample records approximately 170,000 clones, 91% being singletons. The specimen sequenced was blood. The receptors were sampled from a woman in her twenties or thirties in good health. The CDR3 runs from the conserved cysteine through the conserved F or W. A D gene is named only where the DNA matches it firmly. Only part of the rows carry a size: once, few, many, or a class if the clone is expanded.

clone size	V gene	J gene	D gene	CDR3 DNA	CDR3 protein
once	TRBV5-1	TRBJ1-1	NA	TGCGCCAGCAGCTTGGGGGTAGGGACTGAAGCTTTCTTT	CASSLGVGTEAFF
NA	TRBV6-5	TRBJ2-7	NA	TGTGCCAGCAGCCGGGACGGCTCCTACGAGCAGTACTTC	CASSRDGSYEQYF
NA	TRBV28	TRBJ1-4	NA	TGTGCCAGCAGTTATGGGGGTACTAATGAAAAACTGTTTTTT	CASSYGGTNEKLFF
NA	TRBV10-3	TRBJ1-2	TRBD1	TGTGCCATCAGTGAACTGGACAGGGCCTATGGCTACACCTTC	CAISELDRAYGYTF
NA	TRBV4-3	TRBJ1-1	TRBD1	TGCGCCAGCAGCCAAGATCCTCAGGGGGCGAACACTGAAGCTTTCTTT	CASSQDPQGANTEAFF
NA	TRBV5-6	TRBJ1-1	NA	TGTGCCAGCAGCCTGGGGGCGGACACTGAAGCTTTCTTT	CASSLGADTEAFF
NA	TRBV5-1	TRBJ2-1	NA	TGCGCCAGCAGCTTGGGTGGAGGAGACAATGAGCAGTTCTTC	CASSLGGGDNEQFF
NA	TRBV7-8	TRBJ1-3	NA	TGTGCCAGCAGCTTAGCGGTCAGCAGCTCTGGAAACACCATATATTTT	CASSLAVSSSGNTIYF
NA	TRBV10-3	TRBJ2-3	TRBD2	TGTGCCATCAGTGTGTGGACTAGCGGTAGCACAGATACGCAGTATTTT	CAISVWTSGSTDTQYF
NA	TRBV4-1	TRBJ2-3	NA	TGCGCCAGCAGCCAGCTCGTAAGAGATACGCAGTATTTT	CASSQLVRDTQYF
NA	TRBV7-7	TRBJ1-6	TRBD1	TGTGCCAGCCGTCGGACAGGGGGCAATTCACCCCTCCACTTT	CASRRTGGNSPLHF
NA	TRBV28	TRBJ1-4	NA	TGTGCCAGCAGTTTCGGTGGGGCGGCTAATGAAAAACTGTTTTTT	CASSFGGAANEKLFF
NA	TRBV29-1	TRBJ1-1	NA	TGCAGCGTTGATGGGGCGGGCGGGGACACTGAAGCTTTCTTT	CSVDGAGGDTEAFF
NA	TRBV20-1	TRBJ1-2	TRBD1	TGCAGTGCGACAGGGGGCTATGGCTACACCTTC	CSATGGYGYTF
NA	TRBV19	TRBJ1-1	TRBD1	TGTGCCAGTAGAGCGACCGGGACAGGGGGGAGGAACACTGAAGCTTTCTTT	CASRATGTGGRNTEAFF
NA	TRBV28	TRBJ2-3	TRBD2	TGTGCCAGCAGTTCTCCGGGACTAGCGGGAGGAAGGAATACGCAGTATTTT	CASSSPGLAGGRNTQYF
NA	TRBV30	TRBJ2-3	NA	TGTGCCTGGAGTGTCCCGGGACACAGCACAGATACGCAGTATTTT	CAWSVPGHSTDTQYF
NA	TRBV9	TRBJ2-1	NA	TGTGCCAGCAGCGTAGTTTTTACGGGGGACAATGAGCAGTTCTTC	CASSVVFTGDNEQFF
NA	TRBV19	TRBJ2-3	TRBD2	TGTGCCAGTAGTCCCTCAGTTAGCGGGAGGGGAGATACGCAGTATTTT	CASSPSVSGRGDTQYF
NA	TRBV5-5	TRBJ1-3	NA	TGTGCCAGCAAGGGGGTTGGAAACACCATATATTTT	CASKGVGNTIYF
NA	TRBV2	TRBJ2-5	NA	TGTGCCAGCAGTGGGGAGACCCAGTACTTC	CASSGETQYF
NA	TRBV6-2/TRBV6-3	TRBJ2-2	NA	TGTGCCAGCAGTTATGGACAGGAGGGGGCCGGGGAGCTGTTTTTT	CASSYGQEGAGELFF
NA	TRBV4-2	TRBJ2-3	NA	TGTGCCAGCAGCCAAGATTTCACAGCCACGCAGTATTTT	CASSQDFTATQYF
NA	TRBV21-1	TRBJ1-2	NA	TGTGCCAGCAGCAACAGGGTGGGCTACACCTTC	CASSNRVGYTF
NA	TRBV18	TRBJ2-1	TRBD1	TGTGCCAGCTCGCCCGGGACAGGGAAAAATGAGCAGTTCTTC	CASSPGTGKNEQFF